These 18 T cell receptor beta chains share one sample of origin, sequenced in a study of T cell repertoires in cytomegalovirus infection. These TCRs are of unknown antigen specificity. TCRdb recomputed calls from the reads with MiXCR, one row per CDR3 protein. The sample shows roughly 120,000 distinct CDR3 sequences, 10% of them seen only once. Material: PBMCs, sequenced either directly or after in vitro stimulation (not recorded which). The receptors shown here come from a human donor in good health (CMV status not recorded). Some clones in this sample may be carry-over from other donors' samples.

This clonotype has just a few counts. In nucleotides, the CDR3 is TGCGCCAGCCGCGAACAGGGGGTAGACACCATATATTTT. It encodes CASREQGVDTIYF. This chain links TRBV4-1 with TRBJ1-3; 8 bases map to TRBD1. Losses at the gene ends were 8 bases for V and 8 bases for J; bases not matched to a gene: 8. CDR1 is MGHRA and CDR2 is YSYEKL in the germline V gene. CDR3 length: 13 residues.

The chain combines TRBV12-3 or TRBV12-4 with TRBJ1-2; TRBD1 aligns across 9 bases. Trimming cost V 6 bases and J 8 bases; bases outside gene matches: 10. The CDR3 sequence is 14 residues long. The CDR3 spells CASSTGGAGQGYTF. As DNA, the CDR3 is TGTGCCAGCAGCACAGGGGGCGCTGGTCAAGGCTACACCTTC.

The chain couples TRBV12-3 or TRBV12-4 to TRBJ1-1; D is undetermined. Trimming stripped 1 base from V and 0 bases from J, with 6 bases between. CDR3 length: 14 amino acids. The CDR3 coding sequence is TGTGCCAGCAGTTTAGAGTACTTGAACACTGAAGCTTTCTTT. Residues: CASSLEYLNTEAFF.

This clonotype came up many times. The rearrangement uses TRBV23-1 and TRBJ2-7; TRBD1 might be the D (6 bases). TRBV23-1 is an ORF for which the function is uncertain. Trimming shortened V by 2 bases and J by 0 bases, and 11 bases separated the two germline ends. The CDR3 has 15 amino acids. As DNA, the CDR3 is TGCGCCAGCAGTCAACACAGGGATTGCTCCTACGAGCAGTACGTC. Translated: CASSQHRDCSYEQYV.

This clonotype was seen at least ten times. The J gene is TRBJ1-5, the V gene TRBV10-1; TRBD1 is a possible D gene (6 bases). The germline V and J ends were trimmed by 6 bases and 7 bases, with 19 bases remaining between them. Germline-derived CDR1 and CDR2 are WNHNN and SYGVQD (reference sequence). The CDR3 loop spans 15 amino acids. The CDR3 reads CASSKLRDIGQPQHF. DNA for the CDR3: TGCGCCAGCAGCAAACTTCGGGACATAGGACAGCCCCAGCATTTT.

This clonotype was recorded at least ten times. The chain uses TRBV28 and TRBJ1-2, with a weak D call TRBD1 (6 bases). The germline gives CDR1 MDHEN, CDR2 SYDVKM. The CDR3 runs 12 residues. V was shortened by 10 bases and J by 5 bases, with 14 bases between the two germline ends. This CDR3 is CATGQPLYGYTF. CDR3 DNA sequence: TGTGCCACCGGACAGCCGCTTTATGGCTACACCTTC.

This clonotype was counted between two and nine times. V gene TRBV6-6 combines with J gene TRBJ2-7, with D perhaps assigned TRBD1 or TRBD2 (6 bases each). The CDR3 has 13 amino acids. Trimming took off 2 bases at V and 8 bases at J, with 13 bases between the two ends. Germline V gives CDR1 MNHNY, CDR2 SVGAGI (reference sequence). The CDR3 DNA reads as TGTGCCAGCAGTTACATCGTGGGGGGCAAGCAGTACTTC. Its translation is CASSYIVGGKQYF.

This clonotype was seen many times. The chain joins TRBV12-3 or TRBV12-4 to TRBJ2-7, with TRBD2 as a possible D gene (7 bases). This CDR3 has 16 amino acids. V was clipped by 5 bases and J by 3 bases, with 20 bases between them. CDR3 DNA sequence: TGTGCCAGCAGTGCAGGTGGATGGGGGGGCGGCTACGAGCAGTACGTC. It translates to CASSAGGWGGGYEQYV.

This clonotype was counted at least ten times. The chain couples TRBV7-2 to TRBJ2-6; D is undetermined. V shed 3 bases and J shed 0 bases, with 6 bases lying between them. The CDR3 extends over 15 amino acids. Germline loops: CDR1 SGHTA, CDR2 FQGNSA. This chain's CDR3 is CASSFTSSGANVLTF. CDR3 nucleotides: TGTGCCAGCAGCTTCACCAGCTCTGGGGCCAACGTCCTGACTTTC.

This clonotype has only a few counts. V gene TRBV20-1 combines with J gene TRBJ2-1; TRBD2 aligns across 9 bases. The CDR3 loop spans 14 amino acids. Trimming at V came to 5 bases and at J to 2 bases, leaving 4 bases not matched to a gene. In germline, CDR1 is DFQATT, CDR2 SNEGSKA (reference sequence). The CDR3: CSAHRLAAYNEQFF. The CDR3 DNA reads TGCAGTGCTCATCGACTAGCGGCCTACAATGAGCAGTTCTTC.

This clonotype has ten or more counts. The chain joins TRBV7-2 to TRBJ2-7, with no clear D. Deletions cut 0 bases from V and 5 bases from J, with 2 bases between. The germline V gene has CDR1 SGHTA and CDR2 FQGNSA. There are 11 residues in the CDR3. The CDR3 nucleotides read TGTGCCAGCAGCTTAGCGGACGAGCAGTACTTC. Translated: CASSLADEQYF.

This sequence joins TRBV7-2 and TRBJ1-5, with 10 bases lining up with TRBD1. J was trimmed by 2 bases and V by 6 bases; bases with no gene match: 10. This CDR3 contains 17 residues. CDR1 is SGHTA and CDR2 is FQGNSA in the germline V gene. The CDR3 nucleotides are TGTGCCAGCAGGATTGGGACAGGGGAGATGGGCAATCAGCCCCAGCATTTT. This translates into CASRIGTGEMGNQPQHF.

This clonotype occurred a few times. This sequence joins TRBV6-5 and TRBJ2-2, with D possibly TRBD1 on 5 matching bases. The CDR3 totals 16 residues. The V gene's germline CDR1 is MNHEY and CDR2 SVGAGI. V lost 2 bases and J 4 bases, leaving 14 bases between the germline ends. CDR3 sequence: CASSYDRTTITGELFF. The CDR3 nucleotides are TGTGCCAGCAGTTACGATAGGACAACGATCACCGGGGAGCTGTTTTTT.

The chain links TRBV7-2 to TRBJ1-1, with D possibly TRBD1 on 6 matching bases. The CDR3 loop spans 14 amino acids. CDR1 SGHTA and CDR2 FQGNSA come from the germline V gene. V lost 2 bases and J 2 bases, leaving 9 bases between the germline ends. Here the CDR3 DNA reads TGTGCCAGCAGCTTAACAGGGTTTAACACTGAAGCTTTCTTT. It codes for CASSLTGFNTEAFF.

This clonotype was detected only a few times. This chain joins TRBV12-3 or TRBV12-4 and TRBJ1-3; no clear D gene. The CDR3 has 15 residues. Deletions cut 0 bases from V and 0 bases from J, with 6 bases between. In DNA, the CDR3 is TGTGCCAGCAGTTTAGCCGAGGTCTCTGGAAACACCATATATTTT. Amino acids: CASSLAEVSGNTIYF.

CDR3 region: CASSLDPPVLAGSQETQYF. CDR3 sequence (DNA): TGTGCCAGCAGCTTAGATCCACCTGTACTAGCGGGATCGCAAGAGACCCAGTACTTC. J is TRBJ2-5 and V is TRBV7-2; 10 bases line up with TRBD2. This CDR3 spans 19 amino acids. V shed 1 base and J 2 bases; nucleotides not matched to a gene: 13. CDR1 and CDR2 from the germline V gene are SGHTA and FQGNSA.

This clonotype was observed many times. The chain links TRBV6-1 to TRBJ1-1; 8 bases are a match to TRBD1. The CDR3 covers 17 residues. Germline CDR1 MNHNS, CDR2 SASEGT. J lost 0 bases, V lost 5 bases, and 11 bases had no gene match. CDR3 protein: CASSPDFRGRVNTEAFF. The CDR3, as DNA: TGTGCCAGCAGTCCCGACTTCAGGGGGCGAGTGAACACTGAAGCTTTCTTT.

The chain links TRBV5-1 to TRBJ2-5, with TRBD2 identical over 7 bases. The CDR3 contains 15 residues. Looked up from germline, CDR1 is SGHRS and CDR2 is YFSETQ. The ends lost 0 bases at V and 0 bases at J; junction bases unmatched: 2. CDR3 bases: TGCGCCAGCAGCTTGGTTGGGACTAACCAAGAGACCCAGTACTTC. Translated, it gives CASSLVGTNQETQYF. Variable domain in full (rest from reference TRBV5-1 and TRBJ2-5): KAGVTQTPRYLIKTRGQQVTLSCSPISGHRSVSWYQQTPGQGLQFLFEYFSETQRNKGNFPGRFSGRQFSNSRSEMNVSTLELGDSALYLCASSLVGTNQETQYFGPGTRLLVL.